These 16 T cell receptor beta chains were all obtained from the same sample, sequenced in a study of T cells in Graves' hyperthyroidism and ophthalmopathy. TCR beta CDR3 region amplification was performed from RNA transcripts. The TCR CDR3 was amplified in a first-round RT-PCR using the HTBI primer set. TCRdb used MiXCR to reprocess the multiplex PCR reads, holding one entry per CDR3 protein. The sample lists 250,000 to 350,000 distinct CDR3 sequences, 15% to 20% occurring once. The sequenced material came from blood. The receptors come from a woman aged 60-70 years with Graves' ophthalmopathy.

This clonotype appeared many times. Relative to the germline gene, one junction end is altered; a read error may explain this. This chain joins TRBV5-1 and TRBJ1-5, with D possibly matching TRBD1 (5 bases). The germline CDR1 and CDR2 sequences are SGHRS and YFSETQ. The CDR3 contains 14 residues. The CDR3 spells CASSLGGRNQPQHF. CDR3 bases: TGTGCCAGCAGCTTGGGGGGACGGAATCAGCCCCAGCATTTT.

On this clonotype itself: A much larger clone differs from this one at a single base, so this may be a read error. The chain combines TRBV15 with TRBJ2-2; 9 bases align to TRBD2. V shed 1 base, J shed 6 bases, and the junction held 3 bases outside the gene matches. This CDR3 has 15 residues. Germline-derived CDR1 and CDR2 are LNHNV and YYDKDF (reference sequence). DNA of the CDR3: TGTGCCACCAGCAGAGTTCAGCGGGGGGCCGGGGAGCTGTTTTTT. Amino acids: CATSRVQRGAGELFF.

The chain is built from TRBV12-5 and TRBJ1-5; D is uncertain. V was cut by 6 bases and J by 4 bases, with 7 bases left in between. The CDR3 extends over 12 amino acids. Per germline, CDR1 LGHNT and CDR2 FRNRAP. The chain's CDR3 is CASGQDNQPQHF. Here the CDR3 DNA reads TGTGCTAGTGGCCAGGATAATCAGCCCCAGCATTTT.

With regard to this clonotype: Given a much more abundant clone one base away, this may be a read error. The CDR3 DNA sequence: TGTGCCAACATCGGGCAGGGGCGCGGCAATCAGCCCCAGCATTTT. Protein sequence: CANIGQGRGNQPQHF. The V gene is TRBV2, the J gene TRBJ1-5, with D tentatively TRBD1 (6 bases). This CDR3 is 15 amino acids long. From germline, CDR1 is SNHLY and CDR2 FYNNEI. Trimming pared 10 bases from V and 2 bases from J, leaving 18 bases between.

This clonotype was observed at least ten times. The chain uses TRBV19 and TRBJ2-7; D is uncertain. The CDR3 consists of 16 residues. Deletions cut 3 bases from V and 3 bases from J, with 18 bases between. CDR1 and CDR2 (germline): LNHDA, SQIVND (reference sequence). CDR3 bases: TGTGCCAGTAGTATGTCGTGGCGGAGACATTACTACGAGCAGTACTTC. As protein: CASSMSWRRHYYEQYF.

This chain joins TRBV9 and TRBJ2-2, with 7 bases lining up with TRBD1. The V gene end was trimmed by 4 bases and the J gene end by 1 base; junction bases not matched to a gene: 4. CDR1 is SGDLS, CDR2 YYNGEE, per germline. CDR3 length: 15 amino acids. The CDR3 bases are TGTGCCAGCAGCACGACAGGGCGGAACACCGGGGAGCTGTTTTTT. Its translation: CASSTTGRNTGELFF.

This clonotype has a count of ten or more. The chain combines TRBV12-3 or TRBV12-4 with TRBJ1-1; 10 nucleotides match TRBD1. Unmatched junction bases numbered 9, after V lost 8 bases and J lost 3 bases. The CDR3 covers 15 residues. The CDR3 here is CASGDRGVWYTEAFF. The CDR3 DNA follows: TGTGCCAGCGGGGACAGGGGAGTATGGTACACTGAAGCTTTCTTT.

This clonotype was observed many times. The J gene is TRBJ1-5, the V gene TRBV28; the D is unclear. Trimming took off 10 bases at V and 2 bases at J, with 21 bases between the two ends. CDR3 size: 16 residues. Germline loops: CDR1 MDHEN, CDR2 SYDVKM. DNA of the CDR3: TGTGCCAAATACGGGTGGCGCGCTTTGGGCAATCAGCCCCAGCATTTT. Its protein product is CAKYGWRALGNQPQHF. Full variable domain (missing parts from reference TRBV28 and TRBJ1-5): DVKVTQSSRYLVKRTGEKVFLECVQDMDHENMFWYRQDPGLGLRLIYFSYDVKMKEKGDIPEGYSVSREKKERFSLILESASTNQTSMYLCAKYGWRALGNQPQHFGDGTRLSIL.

In this sample, this clonotype turned up many times. The rearrangement uses TRBV10-3 and TRBJ2-7, with D uncertain. Germline values: CDR1 ENHRY, CDR2 SYGVKD. This CDR3 spans 15 amino acids. V was pared by 0 bases and J by 0 bases, with 9 bases between. The CDR3, as DNA: TGTGCCATCAGTGAGTCGGTCGACGGCTCCTACGAGCAGTACTTC. This sequence encodes CAISESVDGSYEQYF.

This clonotype was seen at least ten times. The chain links TRBV20-1 to TRBJ1-2; 10 positions match TRBD1. This CDR3 contains 14 residues. Trimming removed 4 bases from V and 9 bases from J; junction bases left unmatched: 11. Germline CDR1 DFQATT, CDR2 SNEGSKA (reference sequence). CDR3 bases: TGCAGTGCTACCCCTCGACAGGGGGCGACGCGCTACACCTTC. Translation gives CSATPRQGATRYTF.

The table lists this clonotype with many counts. This chain connects TRBV5-1 to TRBJ2-3; D is possibly TRBD2 (6 bases). In germline, CDR1 is SGHRS, CDR2 YFSETQ. This CDR3 is built from 15 residues. V lost 7 bases and J lost 6, with 21 bases in between. As DNA, the CDR3 is TGCGCCAGCTTCAGTGGGGACTTTGGAAGGGATACGCAGTATTTT. This sequence encodes CASFSGDFGRDTQYF.

This clonotype was observed at least ten times. The CDR3 protein is CASSEWTVWGYTF. CDR3 nucleotide sequence: TGTGCCAGCAGTGAGTGGACGGTCTGGGGCTACACCTTC. The rearrangement joins TRBV2 to TRBJ1-2; D ambiguous. The CDR3 runs 13 residues. Per the germline V gene, CDR1 is SNHLY and CDR2 is FYNNEI. V was cut by 3 bases and J by 8 bases, with 13 bases left in between.

This clonotype occurred many times. The V call is TRBV6-6, the J call TRBJ1-1, with D possibly being TRBD1 (6 bases). V was clipped by 0 bases and J by 5 bases, with 13 bases between them. The length of the CDR3 is 15 residues. Germline V CDR1 and CDR2: MNHNY, SVGAGI (reference sequence). The chain's CDR3 is CASSYSGGRRTEAFF. DNA of the CDR3: TGTGCCAGCAGTTACTCGGGGGGGCGTCGAACTGAAGCTTTCTTT.

This clonotype came up a few times. The chain carries TRBV20-1 and TRBJ2-7; 8 positions match TRBD1. Losses at the gene ends were 5 bases for V and 0 bases for J; bases not matched to a gene: 12. Germline lookup yields CDR1 DFQATT and CDR2 SNEGSKA (reference sequence). There are 16 residues in the CDR3. The CDR3 is CSALPRTGLSSYEQYF. CDR3 DNA sequence: TGCAGTGCTCTACCCAGGACAGGGCTAAGCTCCTACGAGCAGTACTTC.

This clonotype was recorded at least ten times. The chain carries TRBV20-1 and TRBJ1-2; 9 positions agree with TRBD1. This CDR3 contains 12 residues. Germline CDR1 and CDR2: DFQATT and SNEGSKA (reference sequence). With 6 bases clipped from V and 4 bases from J, the junction kept 3 bases outside the gene matches. Here the CDR3 reads CSARDRVYGYTF. Here the CDR3 DNA reads TGCAGTGCCCGGGACAGGGTCTATGGCTACACCTTC.

A note on this clonotype: A much larger clone differs from this one at a single base, so this may be a read error. The chain has TRBV20-1 and TRBJ2-1; D is undetermined. CDR1 is DFQATT, CDR2 SNEGSKA, per germline (reference sequence). The CDR3 has 12 amino acids. V was clipped by 1 base and J by 10 bases, with 11 bases between them. The DNA for the CDR3 is TGCAGTGCTAGAGTAAGCTCTCCCGAGCAGTTCTTC. As protein: CSARVSSPEQFF.